The 10 T cell receptor beta chains listed next were all sequenced from one sample in a study of blood T cell repertoires in COVID-19. TCRdb's copy holds only in-frame clones and misses some; the assay was immunoSEQ multiplex PCR. The data contain about 160,000 clones, approximately 82% of them singletons. The sample comprised peripheral blood. The source of these receptors is a man between 65 and 80 years old who had recovered from COVID-19.

The chain uses TRBV7-8 and TRBJ2-1; possible D gene TRBD2, 6 bases. The germline gives CDR1 SGHVS, CDR2 FQNEAQ. Trimming took off 1 base at V and 5 bases at J, with 30 bases between the two ends. The CDR3 is 21 amino acids. The CDR3 region is CASSLVSIFGAGRGIHNEQFF. The CDR3 coding sequence is TGTGCCAGCAGCTTAGTCTCTATTTTTGGCGCAGGGCGGGGAATCCACAATGAGCAGTTCTTC. The variable domain in full, completed from reference TRBV7-8 and TRBJ2-1, reads GAGVSQSPRYKVAKRGQDVALRCDPISGHVSLFWYQQALGQGPEFLTYFQNEAQLDKSGLPSDRFFAERPEGSVSTLKIQRTQQEDSAVYLCASSLVSIFGAGRGIHNEQFFGPGTRLTVL.

This clone was recorded once. The rearrangement uses TRBV5-6 and TRBJ2-2; 8 bases line up with TRBD1. The V segment lost 3 bases and the J segment 5 bases; nucleotides outside the gene matches: 15. CDR1 SGHDT and CDR2 YYEEEE come from the germline V gene. CDR3 length equals 18 residues. The CDR3 loop is CASSWPPGQDKGTGELFF. DNA of the CDR3: TGTGCCAGCAGCTGGCCGCCGGGACAGGATAAAGGAACCGGGGAGCTGTTTTTT. The variable domain in full, with the rest retrieved from reference TRBV5-6 and TRBJ2-2, is DAGVTQSPTHLIKTRGQQVTLRCSPKSGHDTVSWYQQALGQGPQFIFQYYEEEERQRGNFPDRFSGHQFPNYSSELNVNALLLGDSALYLCASSWPPGQDKGTGELFFGEGSRLTVL.

The V gene is TRBV29-1, the J gene TRBJ2-1; 9 nucleotides line up with TRBD1. Per the germline V gene, CDR1 is SQVTM and CDR2 is ANQGSEA. Trimming at V came to 3 bases and at J to 8 bases, leaving 8 bases not matched to a gene. The length of the CDR3 is 14 residues. The CDR3 coding sequence is TGCAGCGTTGATTCAGGACAGGGGAGCGATGAGCAGTTCTTC. This sequence encodes CSVDSGQGSDEQFF.

This chain joins TRBV7-2 and TRBJ1-3; the D gene is possibly TRBD1 (5 bases). Germline assignment: CDR1 SGHTA and CDR2 FQGNSA. The CDR3 has 18 amino acids. V lost 0 bases and J lost 0, with 15 bases in between. CDR3 coding DNA: TGTGCCAGCAGCTTAGCGCTGGGGGGGTTCTACTCTGGAAACACCATATATTTT. It codes for CASSLALGGFYSGNTIYF.

The rearrangement links TRBV3-1 (or the pseudogene TRBV3-2) to TRBJ2-2, with D uncertain. The V gene's germline CDR1 is LGHDT and CDR2 YNNKEL (reference sequence). The CDR3 covers 17 residues. V was cut by 0 bases and J by 5 bases, with 16 bases left in between. CDR3 sequence reads: CASSQDAEVRDTGELFF. The CDR3 coding sequence is TGTGCCAGCAGCCAAGATGCCGAGGTCCGCGATACCGGGGAGCTGTTTTTT.

The chain links TRBV7-2 to TRBJ2-7; 10 bases map to TRBD2. The CDR3 has 15 residues. V lost 4 bases to trimming and J lost 2 bases; unmatched junction nucleotides: 5. CDR1 is SGHTA and CDR2 is FQGNSA in the germline V gene. The CDR3 nucleotides read TGTGCCAGCAGCTCAATAGCGGGAGGTACCTACGAGCAGTACTTC. It yields the protein CASSSIAGGTYEQYF. The full variable domain, rest sourced from reference TRBV7-2 and TRBJ2-7, is GAGVSQSPSNKVTEKGKDVELRCDPISGHTALYWYRQSLGQGLEFLIYFQGNSAPDKSGLPSDRFSAERTGGSVSTLTIQRTQQEDSAVYLCASSSIAGGTYEQYFGPGTRLTVT.

The chain couples TRBV9 to TRBJ1-1; D unclear. Germline CDR1 is SGDLS and CDR2 is YYNGEE. The CDR3 has 15 amino acids. Deletions cut 5 bases from V and 0 bases from J, with 14 bases between. The CDR3 sequence is CASSPGGLMNTEAFF. For the CDR3, the DNA is TGTGCCAGCAGTCCGGGAGGACTTATGAACACTGAAGCTTTCTTT.

This chain joins TRBV19 and TRBJ2-6, with 12 positions matching TRBD1. CDR1 LNHDA and CDR2 SQIVND come from the germline V gene (reference sequence). J lost 4 bases, V lost 8 bases, and 12 bases had no gene match. CDR3 length equals 18 residues. The chain's CDR3 is CASSTTGTGGSGANVLTF. For the CDR3, the DNA is TGTGCCAGTTCCACCACCGGGACAGGGGGCTCGGGGGCCAACGTCCTGACTTTC. Based on the CDR3 plus reference TRBV19 and TRBJ2-6, the full variable domain is DGGITQSPKYLFRKEGQNVTLSCEQNLNHDAMYWYRQDPGQGLRLIYYSQIVNDFQKGDIAEGYSVSREKKESFPLTVTSAQKNPTAFYLCASSTTGTGGSGANVLTFGAGSRLTVL.

The J gene is TRBJ1-5, the V gene TRBV12-5; tentative D call: TRBD1 (5 bases). Germline V CDR1 and CDR2: LGHNT, FRNRAP. The CDR3 extends over 13 amino acids. V shed 6 bases and J shed 4 bases, with 10 bases lying between them. As DNA, the CDR3 is TGTGCTAGTGGATTGACAGATAATCAGCCCCAGCATTTT. This sequence encodes CASGLTDNQPQHF.

The J gene is TRBJ2-7, the V gene TRBV6-6; no firm D call. V lost 5 bases, J lost 1 base, and 18 bases lay in between. CDR1 MNHNY and CDR2 SVGAGI come from the germline V gene (reference sequence). This CDR3 spans 16 amino acids. The CDR3 loop is CASSVRATKSSYEQYF. The CDR3 nucleotides are TGTGCCAGCAGTGTAAGAGCGACGAAGAGTTCCTACGAGCAGTACTTC.